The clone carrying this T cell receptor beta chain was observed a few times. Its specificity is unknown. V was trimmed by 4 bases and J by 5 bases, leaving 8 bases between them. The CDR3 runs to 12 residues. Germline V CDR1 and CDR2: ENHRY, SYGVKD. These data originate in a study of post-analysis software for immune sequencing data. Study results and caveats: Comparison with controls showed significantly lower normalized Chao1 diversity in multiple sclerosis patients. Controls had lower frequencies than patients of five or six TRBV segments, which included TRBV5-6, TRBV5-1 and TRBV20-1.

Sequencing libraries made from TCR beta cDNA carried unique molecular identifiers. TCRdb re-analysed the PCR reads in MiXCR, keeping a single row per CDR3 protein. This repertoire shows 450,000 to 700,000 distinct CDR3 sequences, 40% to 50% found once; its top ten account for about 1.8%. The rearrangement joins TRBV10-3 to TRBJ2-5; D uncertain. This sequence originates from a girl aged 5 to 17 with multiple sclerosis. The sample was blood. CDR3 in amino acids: CAISAGTETQYF. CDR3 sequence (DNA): TGTGCCATCAGTGCGGGTACCGAGACCCAGTACTTC.